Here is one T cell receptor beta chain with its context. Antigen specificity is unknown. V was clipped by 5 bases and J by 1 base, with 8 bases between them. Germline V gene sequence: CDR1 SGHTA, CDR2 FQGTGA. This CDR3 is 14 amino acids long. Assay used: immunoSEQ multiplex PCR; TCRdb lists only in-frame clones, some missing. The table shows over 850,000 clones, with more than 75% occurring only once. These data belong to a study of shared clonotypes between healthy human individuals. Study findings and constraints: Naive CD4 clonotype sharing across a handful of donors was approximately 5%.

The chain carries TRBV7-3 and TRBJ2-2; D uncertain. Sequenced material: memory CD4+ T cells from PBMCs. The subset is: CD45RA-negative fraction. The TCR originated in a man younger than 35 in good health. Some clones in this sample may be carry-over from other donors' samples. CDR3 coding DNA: TGTGCCAGCAGCAACCAGCGGAACACCGGGGAGCTGTTTTTT. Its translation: CASSNQRNTGELFF. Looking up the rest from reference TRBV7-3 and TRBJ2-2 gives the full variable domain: GAGVSQTPSNKVTEKGKYVELRCDPISGHTALYWYRQSLGQGPEFLIYFQGTGAADDSGLPNDRFFAVRPEGSVSTLKIQRTERGDSAVYLCASSNQRNTGELFFGEGSRLTVL.